This passage covers 11 T cell receptor beta chains from one sample sequenced in a study of cytomegalovirus exposure and HLA in healthy donors. Primers: 60 Vbeta forward and 13 Jbeta reverse. The method was immunoSEQ multiplex PCR; TCRdb's version includes in-frame clones alone and lacks a portion of them. The table shows 250,000 to 350,000 clones, with around two thirds occurring only once. The source material was PBMCs. The receptor set was obtained from a female donor in good health and CMV-seronegative.

In DNA form, the CDR3 reads TGTGCCAGCAGCCCTTACATCACCCCCGAAGCTTTCTTT. It yields the protein CASSPYITPEAFF. The V gene is TRBV5-6, the J gene TRBJ1-1, with D uncertain. V lost 4 bases and J lost 8, with 15 bases in between. The length of the CDR3 is 13 residues. The germline CDR1 and CDR2 sequences are SGHDT and YYEEEE.

The rearrangement joins TRBV5-1 to TRBJ1-1; D not resolved. The CDR3 totals 16 residues. In germline, CDR1 is SGHRS, CDR2 YFSETQ. Trimming removed 0 bases from V and 1 base from J, with 13 bases in between. Written as DNA, the CDR3 is TGCGCCAGCAGCTTGGGGTTTCTAGGCGGGAACACTGAAGCTTTCTTT. This translates into CASSLGFLGGNTEAFF.

This clone was observed a handful of times. The same CDR3 can be traced to other DNA sequences in this sample. The chain uses TRBV5-1 and TRBJ2-3, with a weak D call TRBD1 (6 bases). Trimming took off 0 bases at V and 0 bases at J, with 8 bases between the two ends. The germline gives CDR1 SGHRS, CDR2 YFSETQ. The CDR3 sequence is 15 residues long. CDR3 nucleotide sequence: TGCGCCAGCAGCTTGGGGGACATTAGCACAGATACGCAGTATTTT. Its protein product is CASSLGDISTDTQYF.

The genes are TRBV2 and TRBJ1-6; TRBD1 matches at 8 bases. The CDR3 runs to 14 residues. CDR1 and CDR2 from the germline V gene are SNHLY and FYNNEI. Germline trimming cut 11 bases from V and 10 bases from J; bases unmatched to any gene: 13. The CDR3 protein is CARQLQGGTSPLHF. The CDR3 DNA sequence: TGTGCCCGACAACTACAGGGGGGAACCTCACCCCTCCACTTT.

V usage is TRBV2 and J usage is TRBJ1-5; D not resolved. V dropped 0 bases and J dropped 4 bases, with 10 bases sitting between them. The germline V gene has CDR1 SNHLY and CDR2 FYNNEI. There are 15 residues in the CDR3. This chain's CDR3 is CASSEAGVTNQPQHF. CDR3 bases: TGTGCCAGCAGTGAAGCGGGAGTAACAAATCAGCCCCAGCATTTT.

This clone was recorded a few times. The chain has TRBV25-1 and TRBJ2-7; 9 bases fit TRBD2. Trimming took 6 bases from V and 3 from J; bases not matched to a gene: 9. Germline loops: CDR1 MGHDK, CDR2 SYGVNS. This CDR3 has 15 amino acids. The CDR3 sequence: CASRASAGGFYEQYF. CDR3 nucleotide sequence: TGTGCCAGCAGAGCCTCCGCGGGAGGGTTCTACGAGCAGTACTTC.

The J gene is TRBJ1-5, the V gene TRBV2, with 7 bases fitting TRBD1. The germline CDR1 and CDR2 sequences are SNHLY and FYNNEI. CDR3 length equals 14 residues. V was clipped by 4 bases and J by 4 bases; unmatched bases: 4. The CDR3, as DNA: TGTGCCAGCAGTGTGGGACAGCAGAATCAGCCCCAGCATTTT. This translates into CASSVGQQNQPQHF.

The chain carries TRBV7-9 and TRBJ1-4, with 8 bases lining up with TRBD1. The CDR3 loop spans 14 amino acids. CDR1 SEHNR and CDR2 FQNEAQ come from the germline V gene (reference sequence). With 3 bases clipped from V and 8 bases from J, the junction kept 5 bases outside the gene matches. The CDR3 region has the DNA TGTGCCAGCAGCTTCGGACAGGGCGGCGAAAAACTGTTTTTT. Its protein product is CASSFGQGGEKLFF.

This clone was detected only a few times. This rearrangement joins TRBV6-4 to TRBJ1-1, with a possible D match to TRBD1 (6 bases). The CDR3 spans 15 residues. CDR1 is MRHNA, CDR2 SNTAGT, per germline. V was trimmed by 6 bases and J by 3 bases, leaving 17 bases between them. CDR3 protein: CASRPTGTRDTEAFF. CDR3 in DNA: TGTGCCAGCAGACCGACCGGGACACGGGACACTGAAGCTTTCTTT.

This chain links TRBV28 with TRBJ2-1; D is possibly TRBD2 (6 bases). Germline lookup yields CDR1 MDHEN and CDR2 SYDVKM. This CDR3 is 16 amino acids long. V lost 2 bases, J lost 7 bases, and 18 bases lay in between. CDR3 in DNA: TGTGCCAGCAGTTTACTCGGGGGAGAGGTCACAAATGAGCAGTTCTTC. Translation gives CASSLLGGEVTNEQFF. Supplemented by reference TRBV28 and TRBJ2-1, the full variable domain reads DVKVTQSSRYLVKRTGEKVFLECVQDMDHENMFWYRQDPGLGLRLIYFSYDVKMKEKGDIPEGYSVSREKKERFSLILESASTNQTSMYLCASSLLGGEVTNEQFFGPGTRLTVL.

The J gene is TRBJ1-5, the V gene TRBV5-1; the D is unclear. Germline CDR1 is SGHRS and CDR2 is YFSETQ. The CDR3 is 15 amino acids. V lost 0 bases, J lost 3 bases, and 10 bases lay in between. The CDR3 region is CASSLVTGINQPQHF. CDR3 sequence (DNA): TGCGCCAGCAGCTTGGTAACGGGGATCAATCAGCCCCAGCATTTT.